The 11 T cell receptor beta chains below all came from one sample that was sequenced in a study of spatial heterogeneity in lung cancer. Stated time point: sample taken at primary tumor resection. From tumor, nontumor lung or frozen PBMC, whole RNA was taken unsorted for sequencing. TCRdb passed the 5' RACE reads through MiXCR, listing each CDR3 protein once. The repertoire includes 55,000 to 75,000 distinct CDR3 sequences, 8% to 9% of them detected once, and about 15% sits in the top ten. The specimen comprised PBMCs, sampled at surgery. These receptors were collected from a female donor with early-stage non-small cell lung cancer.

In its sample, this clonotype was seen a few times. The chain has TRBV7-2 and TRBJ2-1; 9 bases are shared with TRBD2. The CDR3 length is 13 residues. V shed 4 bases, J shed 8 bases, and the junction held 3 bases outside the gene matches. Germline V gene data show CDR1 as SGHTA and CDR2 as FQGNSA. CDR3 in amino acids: CASSWGGRDEQFF. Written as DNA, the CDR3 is TGTGCCAGCAGCTGGGGCGGGAGGGATGAGCAGTTCTTC.

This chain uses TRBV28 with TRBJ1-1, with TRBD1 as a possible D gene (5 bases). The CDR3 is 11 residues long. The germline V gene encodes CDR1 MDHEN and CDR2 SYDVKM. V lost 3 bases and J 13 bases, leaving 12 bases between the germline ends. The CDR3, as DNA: TGTGCCAGCAGTTTGAGGCAGGGATGTTTCTTT. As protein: CASSLRQGCFF.

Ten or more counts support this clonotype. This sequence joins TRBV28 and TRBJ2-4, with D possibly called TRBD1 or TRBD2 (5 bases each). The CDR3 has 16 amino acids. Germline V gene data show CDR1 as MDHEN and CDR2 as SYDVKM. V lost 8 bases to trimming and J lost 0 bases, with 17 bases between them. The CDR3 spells CASRKFEGLAKNIQYF. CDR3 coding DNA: TGTGCCAGCCGAAAATTCGAGGGGCTAGCCAAAAACATTCAGTACTTC.

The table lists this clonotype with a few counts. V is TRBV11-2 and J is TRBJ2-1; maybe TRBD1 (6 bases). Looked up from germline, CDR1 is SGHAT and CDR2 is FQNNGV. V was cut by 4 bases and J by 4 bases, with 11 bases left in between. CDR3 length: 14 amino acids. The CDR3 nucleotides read TGTGCCAGCAGCTCCTTTGGGACATACAATGAGCAGTTCTTC. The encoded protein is CASSSFGTYNEQFF.

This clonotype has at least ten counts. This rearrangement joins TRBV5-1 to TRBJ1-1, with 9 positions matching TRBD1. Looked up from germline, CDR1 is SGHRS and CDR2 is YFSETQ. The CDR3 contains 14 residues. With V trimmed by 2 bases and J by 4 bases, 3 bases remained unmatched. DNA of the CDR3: TGCGCCAGCAGCTTTGGACAGGGGAGCACTGAAGCTTTCTTT. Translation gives CASSFGQGSTEAFF.

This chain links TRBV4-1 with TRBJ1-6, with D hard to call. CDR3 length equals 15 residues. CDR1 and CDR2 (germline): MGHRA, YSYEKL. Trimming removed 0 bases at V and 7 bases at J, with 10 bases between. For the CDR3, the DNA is TGCGCCAGCAGCCAAGATGGAGTCCTGAATTCACCCCTCCACTTT. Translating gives CASSQDGVLNSPLHF.

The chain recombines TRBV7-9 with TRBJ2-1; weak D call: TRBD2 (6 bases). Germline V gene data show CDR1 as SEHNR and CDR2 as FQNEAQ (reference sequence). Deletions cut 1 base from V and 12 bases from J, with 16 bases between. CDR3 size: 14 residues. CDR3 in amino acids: CASSLVGRLGRQFF. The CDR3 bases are TGTGCCAGCAGCTTAGTAGGCAGACTAGGAAGGCAGTTCTTC.

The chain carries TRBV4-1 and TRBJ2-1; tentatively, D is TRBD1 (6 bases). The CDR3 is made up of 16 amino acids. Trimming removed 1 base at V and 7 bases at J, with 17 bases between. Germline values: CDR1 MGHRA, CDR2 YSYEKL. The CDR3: CASSQGATGQGNEQFF. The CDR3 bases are TGCGCCAGCAGCCAAGGGGCCACGGGACAAGGAAATGAGCAGTTCTTC.

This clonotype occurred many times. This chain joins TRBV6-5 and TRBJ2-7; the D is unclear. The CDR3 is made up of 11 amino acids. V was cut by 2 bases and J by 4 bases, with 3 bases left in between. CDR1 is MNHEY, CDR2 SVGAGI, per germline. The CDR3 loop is CASSYAYEQYF. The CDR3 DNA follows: TGTGCCAGCAGTTACGCATACGAGCAGTACTTC.

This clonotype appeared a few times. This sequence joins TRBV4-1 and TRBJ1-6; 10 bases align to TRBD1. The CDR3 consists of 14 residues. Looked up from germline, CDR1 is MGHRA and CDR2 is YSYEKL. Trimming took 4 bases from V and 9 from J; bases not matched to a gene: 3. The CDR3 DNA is TGCGCCAGCAGCCCGGGGACAGGGGCTTCACCCCTCCACTTT. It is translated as CASSPGTGASPLHF.

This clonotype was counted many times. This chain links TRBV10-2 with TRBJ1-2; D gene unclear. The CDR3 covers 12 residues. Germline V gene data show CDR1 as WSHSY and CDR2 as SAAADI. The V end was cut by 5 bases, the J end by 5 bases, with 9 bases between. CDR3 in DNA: TGCGCCAGCAGTTACGGGGAGTATGGCTACACCTTC. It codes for CASSYGEYGYTF.